Following are 16 T cell receptor beta chains from one sample sequenced in a study of blood T cell repertoires in COVID-19 (TCRdb year 2020). The method was the immunoSEQ multiplex PCR assay. This immuneACCESS table, as held by TCRdb, lists in-frame sequences with V and J called but not all clones. Of the missing ones, under half trace to an unresolved V gene in checked studies; the others have no known cause. For this sample there are roughly 86,000 clones; about four fifths appear just once. Of the sample, around 6.6% is held by the ten largest clones. Material: peripheral blood. These TCRs come from a man aged 55 to 69 with acute or convalescent COVID-19.

This clone was picked up one time. The DNA is omitted, as the CDR3 cannot be located on it reliably, and the CDR3 follows TCRdb's listing. The rearrangement links TRBV29-1 to TRBJ1-2; the table calls TRBD1, which could not be checked here. Germline assignment: CDR1 SQVTM and CDR2 ANQGSEA. The CDR3 is made up of 16 amino acids, end residues included. The CDR3 sequence: CSVEDFRGRDSWGYTF.

This clone has just a few counts. The chain joins TRBV7-9 to TRBJ1-2; D remains ambiguous. CDR1 is SEHNR and CDR2 is FQNEAQ in the germline V gene (reference sequence). The CDR3 runs 13 residues. The V and J ends lost 10 bases and 0 bases respectively, with 12 bases between them. The CDR3 reads CATPITANYGYTF. CDR3 nucleotides: TGTGCCACACCTATTACGGCTAACTATGGCTACACCTTC.

The genes are TRBV12-3 or TRBV12-4 and TRBJ2-5; D ambiguous. Trimming took 6 bases from V and 4 from J, leaving 12 bases between them. The CDR3 is 13 residues long. For the CDR3, the DNA is TGTGCCAGCAGACATCAACGGGTAGAGACCCAGTACTTC. Its translation is CASRHQRVETQYF.

This clone appeared once. The chain is built from TRBV15 and TRBJ1-2; D unclear. The germline CDR1 and CDR2 sequences are LNHNV and YYDKDF (reference sequence). The CDR3 totals 15 residues. V lost 0 bases and J lost 7, with 15 bases in between. The CDR3 here is CATSRDRGGFSGYTF. The CDR3 DNA sequence: TGTGCCACCAGCAGAGATCGAGGCGGGTTCTCTGGCTACACCTTC. The complete variable domain, with remaining parts taken from reference TRBV15 and TRBJ1-2, reads DAMVIQNPRYQVTQFGKPVTLSCSQTLNHNVMYWYQQKSSQAPKLLFHYYDKDFNNEADTPDNFQSRRPNTSFCFLDIRSPGLGDTAMYLCATSRDRGGFSGYTFGSGTRLTVV.

V gene TRBV3-1 (or the pseudogene TRBV3-2) combines with J gene TRBJ2-7; possible D gene TRBD1, 5 bases. The germline V gene has CDR1 LGHDT and CDR2 YNNKEL (reference sequence). The V and J ends lost 5 bases and 4 bases respectively, with 21 bases between them. The CDR3 spans 16 residues. The DNA of the CDR3 is TGTGCCAGCAGCGACGTTGGGGCAGTACGGCCTTACGAGCAGTACTTC. Amino acids: CASSDVGAVRPYEQYF.

The chain couples TRBV12-5 to TRBJ1-1, with D unresolved. Germline assignment: CDR1 LGHNT and CDR2 FRNRAP. The V end was cut by 2 bases, the J end by 3 bases, with 10 bases between. The CDR3 extends over 14 amino acids. For the CDR3, the DNA is TGTGCTAGTGGTTTGCCAGGTTCGGACACTGAAGCTTTCTTT. This codes for CASGLPGSDTEAFF.

The chain joins TRBV6-2 or TRBV6-3 to TRBJ1-5; D is uncertain. The CDR3 sequence is 12 residues long. V was shortened by 2 bases and J by 5 bases, with 4 bases between the two germline ends. Per germline, CDR1 MNHEY and CDR2 SVGEGT. CDR3 loop: CASSYTYQPQHF. CDR3 nucleotides: TGTGCCAGCAGTTACACTTATCAGCCCCAGCATTTT.

J is TRBJ1-5 and V is TRBV5-8, with D possibly TRBD1 on 5 matching bases. The germline gives CDR1 SGHTS, CDR2 YDEGEE. Trimming pared 2 bases from V and 3 bases from J, leaving 15 bases between. The CDR3 is made up of 16 amino acids. The CDR3 nucleotides are TGTGCCAGCAGCTTCTGGGGGGAGAATTACAATCAGCCCCAGCATTTT. Protein: CASSFWGENYNQPQHF.

The genes are TRBV15 and TRBJ1-5; D is uncertain. Germline CDR1 is LNHNV and CDR2 is YYDKDF (reference sequence). The CDR3 contains 15 residues. V dropped 1 base and J dropped 0 bases, with 7 bases sitting between them. The CDR3, as DNA: TGTGCCACCAGCAGAGGAGGGTATAGCAATCAGCCCCAGCATTTT. The encoded protein is CATSRGGYSNQPQHF.

This clone was seen a single time. The chain links TRBV7-8 to TRBJ2-4; D is perhaps TRBD2 (7 bases). From germline, CDR1 is SGHVS and CDR2 FQNEAQ. V was cut by 5 bases and J by 11 bases, with 16 bases left in between. The CDR3 loop spans 13 amino acids. The CDR3 sequence is CASSVHREGVQYF. The CDR3 DNA reads TGTGCCAGCAGCGTTCACAGGGAGGGGGTTCAGTACTTC. The full variable domain, in which reference TRBV7-8 and TRBJ2-4 provide the parts outside the CDR3, is GAGVSQSPRYKVAKRGQDVALRCDPISGHVSLFWYQQALGQGPEFLTYFQNEAQLDKSGLPSDRFFAERPEGSVSTLKIQRTQQEDSAVYLCASSVHREGVQYFGAGTRLSVL.

This clone was found once. The rearrangement links TRBV6-5 to TRBJ2-3; 10 nucleotides match TRBD2. The CDR3 runs to 14 residues. CDR1 and CDR2 (germline): MNHEY, SVGAGI. The junction had 4 bases not matched to a gene; V was cut back by 6 bases and J by 4 bases. This chain's CDR3 is CASSFSGGPDTQYF. CDR3 sequence (DNA): TGTGCCAGCAGCTTTAGCGGGGGGCCAGATACGCAGTATTTT.

This chain links TRBV10-1 with TRBJ1-1; the D gene is possibly TRBD1 (6 bases). The CDR3 runs to 14 residues. Germline V lookup: CDR1 WNHNN, CDR2 SYGVQD (reference sequence). Trimming left V 7 bases short and J 1 base short, with 13 bases between. The CDR3 bases are TGCGCCAGCACTCCGGGACAAAGGAACACTGAAGCTTTCTTT. It encodes CASTPGQRNTEAFF.

The chain employs TRBV7-2 and TRBJ1-1; no reliable D call. CDR1 is SGHTA and CDR2 is FQGNSA in the germline V gene. The CDR3 runs to 17 residues. With 2 bases removed from V and 5 bases from J, the gap between germline ends came to 21 bases. CDR3 loop: CASSLRSHSGVRTEAFF. CDR3 bases: TGTGCCAGCAGCTTACGAAGTCACAGCGGGGTAAGGACTGAAGCTTTCTTT.

The chain employs TRBV28 and TRBJ1-1; 12 positions match TRBD1. The CDR3 sequence is 17 residues long. Germline values: CDR1 MDHEN, CDR2 SYDVKM. The V and J ends lost 7 bases and 3 bases, in that order; junction bases with no gene match: 12. CDR3 sequence reads: CASIPEGQGAADTEAFF. Written as DNA, the CDR3 is TGTGCCAGCATTCCCGAGGGACAGGGGGCTGCGGACACTGAAGCTTTCTTT.

V is TRBV9 and J is TRBJ2-7; a possible D gene is TRBD2 (6 bases). Germline V gene data show CDR1 as SGDLS and CDR2 as YYNGEE. The CDR3 covers 15 residues. The germline V and J ends were trimmed by 0 bases and 0 bases, with 10 bases remaining between them. The CDR3 DNA follows: TGTGCCAGCAGCGTAGGCGCCGGGAGCTCCTACGAGCAGTACTTC. This translates into CASSVGAGSSYEQYF. The complete variable domain, with remaining parts taken from reference TRBV9 and TRBJ2-7, reads DSGVTQTPKHLITATGQRVTLRCSPRSGDLSVYWYQQSLDQGLQFLIQYYNGEERAKGNILERFSAQQFPDLHSELNLSSLELGDSALYFCASSVGAGSSYEQYFGPGTRLTVT.

The chain uses TRBV24-1 and TRBJ2-5, with D unclear. Germline CDR1 is KGHDR and CDR2 is SFDVKD. V was cut by 4 bases and J by 4 bases, with 18 bases left in between. The CDR3 runs 16 residues. CDR3: CATSDPNRMGRETQYF. In nucleotides, the CDR3 is TGTGCCACCAGTGACCCGAACAGAATGGGCAGAGAGACCCAGTACTTC.